Shown below are 32 T cell receptor beta chains from a single sample sequenced in a study of cytotoxic CD8 clonotypes in ibrutinib-treated CLL. The repertoire was sequenced with immunoSEQ multiplex PCR; TCRdb's copy has only in-frame clones and lacks some. The repertoire holds about 140,000 clones, with approximately 89% as singletons. Sample: PBMCs, taken after 12 months of ibrutinib treatment. Receptors were obtained from a human donor with chronic lymphocytic leukemia.

This clone was recorded once. The V and J genes are TRBV30 and TRBJ2-7; 8 bases line up with TRBD1. V dropped 0 bases and J dropped 7; count of bases not matched to a gene: 2. Germline-derived CDR1 and CDR2 are GTSNPN and SVGIG (reference sequence). The CDR3 has 12 residues. The CDR3 sequence is CAWSVGQAEQYF. DNA of the CDR3: TGTGCCTGGAGTGTGGGACAGGCTGAGCAGTACTTC. Together with reference TRBV30 and TRBJ2-7, the CDR3 gives the full variable domain: SQTIHQWPATLVQPVGSPLSLECTVEGTSNPNLYWYRQAAGRGLQLLFYSVGIGQISSEVPQNLSASRPQDRQFILSSKKLLLSDSGFYLCAWSVGQAEQYFGPGTRLTVT.

The V and J genes are TRBV13 and TRBJ2-5; 7 bases match TRBD2. With V trimmed by 5 bases and J by 3 bases, 12 bases remained unmatched. Germline V lookup: CDR1 PRHDT, CDR2 FYEKMQ (reference sequence). This CDR3 region has 16 residues. CDR3 in DNA: TGTGCCAGCAGCCCCAGACTGGGAGGGACTGAAGAGACCCAGTACTTC. Translated: CASSPRLGGTEETQYF.

The J gene is TRBJ1-1, the V gene TRBV7-2; 9 bases are a match to TRBD1. The J segment lost 2 bases and the V segment lost 2 bases, leaving 9 bases of the junction unmatched. Germline CDR1 reads SGHTA; CDR2 reads FQGNSA. The CDR3 length is 17 residues. The CDR3 DNA follows: TGTGCCAGCAGCTTAATTAGTGGGACAGGGATAAACACTGAAGCTTTCTTT. As protein: CASSLISGTGINTEAFF.

The sample holds a few counts of this clone. The rearrangement joins TRBV6-5 to TRBJ1-2, with D perhaps matching TRBD1 (5 bases). The ends were cut back, 5 bases at V and 6 bases at J, with 13 bases in the middle. Germline V CDR1 and CDR2: MNHEY, SVGAGI. This CDR3 has 13 amino acids. CDR3: CASSTTQGNGYTF. The DNA for the CDR3 is TGTGCCAGCAGTACGACGCAGGGTAATGGCTACACCTTC.

J is TRBJ1-5 and V is TRBV19, with D tentatively TRBD1 (5 bases). The CDR3 runs to 14 residues. V gave up 1 base and J gave up 7 bases, with 11 bases separating them. Germline assignment: CDR1 LNHDA and CDR2 SQIVND (reference sequence). CDR3 residues: CASSIGRAGQPQHF. The DNA for the CDR3 is TGTGCCAGTAGTATAGGCAGGGCCGGCCAGCCCCAGCATTTT.

This chain links TRBV30 with TRBJ1-2, with 9 bases aligning to TRBD1. Germline V gives CDR1 GTSNPN, CDR2 SVGIG (reference sequence). CDR3 length: 12 residues. With V trimmed by 8 bases and J by 6 bases, 7 bases remained unmatched. In DNA form, the CDR3 reads TGTGCCGACGGACAGGGGTTGGATGGCTACACCTTC. Protein product: CADGQGLDGYTF.

V gene TRBV6-6 combines with J gene TRBJ2-7; D perhaps matches TRBD1 (5 bases). Germline V gene sequence: CDR1 MNHNY, CDR2 SVGAGI (reference sequence). The length of the CDR3 is 13 residues. The V gene lost 9 bases and the J gene lost 2 bases, with 14 bases spanning the gap. CDR3 nucleotides: TGTGCCAGTTCTGGGGCAGGACCCTACGAGCAGTACTTC. As protein: CASSGAGPYEQYF.

The chain recombines TRBV25-1 with TRBJ1-2, with a possible D match to TRBD1 (5 bases). Germline CDR1 MGHDK, CDR2 SYGVNS. The ends were cut back, 0 bases at V and 10 bases at J, with 15 bases in the middle. The CDR3 has 14 amino acids. CDR3 DNA sequence: TGTGCCAGCAGTGAATACAACTGGCAGGGCCCCTACACCTTC. Its translation: CASSEYNWQGPYTF.

V is TRBV7-2 and J is TRBJ2-6; D is ambiguous. Germline V CDR1 and CDR2: SGHTA, FQGNSA. CDR3 length equals 18 residues. Trimming cost V 3 bases and J 0 bases, with 15 bases left between them. Here the CDR3 reads CASSFGPRLISGANVLTF. The DNA of the CDR3 is TGTGCCAGCAGCTTTGGCCCGCGGCTGATCTCTGGGGCCAACGTCCTGACTTTC.

The chain employs TRBV2 and TRBJ2-2; D perhaps matches TRBD2 (5 bases). The V end lost 4 bases, the J end lost 6 bases, and 9 bases lay between the germline ends. There are 13 residues in the CDR3. The germline gives CDR1 SNHLY, CDR2 FYNNEI. CDR3 loop: CASSVSSSGELFF. In nucleotides, the CDR3 is TGTGCCAGCAGTGTCTCTAGCTCCGGGGAGCTGTTTTTT. The whole variable domain, remainder taken from reference TRBV2 and TRBJ2-2, is EPEVTQTPSHQVTQMGQEVILRCVPISNHLYFYWYRQILGQKVEFLVSFYNNEISEKSEIFDDQFSVERPDGSNFTLKIRSTKLEDSAMYFCASSVSSSGELFFGEGSRLTVL.

The gene calls are TRBV7-8 and TRBJ2-3; unclear D gene. The CDR3 spans 13 residues. Trimming stripped 5 bases from V and 6 bases from J, with 12 bases between. Germline V gene data show CDR1 as SGHVS and CDR2 as FQNEAQ. The DNA for the CDR3 is TGTGCCAGCAGCCCAGATACGCGGGATACGCAGTATTTT. Translated, it gives CASSPDTRDTQYF. The whole variable domain, filled in from reference TRBV7-8 and TRBJ2-3, reads GAGVSQSPRYKVAKRGQDVALRCDPISGHVSLFWYQQALGQGPEFLTYFQNEAQLDKSGLPSDRFFAERPEGSVSTLKIQRTQQEDSAVYLCASSPDTRDTQYFGPGTRLTVL.

The chain combines TRBV28 with TRBJ1-2; D gene uncertain. This CDR3 region has 15 residues. The V gene lost 3 bases and the J gene lost 4 bases, with 15 bases spanning the gap. Germline loops: CDR1 MDHEN, CDR2 SYDVKM. CDR3 bases: TGTGCCAGCAGTTTTCATTTCGTCCCCCTCTATGGCTACACCTTC. Translation: CASSFHFVPLYGYTF.

The gene calls are TRBV9 and TRBJ1-5; no clear D gene. V gave up 3 bases and J gave up 2 bases, with 15 bases separating them. CDR1 and CDR2 (germline): SGDLS, YYNGEE. The CDR3 is 16 amino acids. The chain's CDR3 is CASSAGPSLRNQPQHF. The CDR3, as DNA: TGTGCCAGCAGCGCCGGACCCTCCCTTCGCAATCAGCCCCAGCATTTT. Using reference TRBV9 and TRBJ1-5 for the parts outside the CDR3, the full variable domain is DSGVTQTPKHLITATGQRVTLRCSPRSGDLSVYWYQQSLDQGLQFLIQYYNGEERAKGNILERFSAQQFPDLHSELNLSSLELGDSALYFCASSAGPSLRNQPQHFGDGTRLSIL.

The CDR3 region has the DNA TGTGCCAGCATCACAGGGGCCTCTGGAAACACCATATATTTT. Protein product: CASITGASGNTIYF. V and J are TRBV28 and TRBJ1-3; 7 nucleotides line up with TRBD1. V was pared by 7 bases and J by 0 bases, with 3 bases of the junction left unmatched. The CDR3 has 14 residues. From germline, CDR1 is MDHEN and CDR2 SYDVKM.

This chain connects TRBV19 to TRBJ2-3; D not resolved. Germline CDR1 LNHDA, CDR2 SQIVND (reference sequence). The CDR3 consists of 14 residues. V lost 5 bases, J lost 6 bases, and 15 bases lay in between. Written as DNA, the CDR3 is TGTGCCAGTAGTCCAAGTTTAATTTTGGATACGCAGTATTTT. Its translation is CASSPSLILDTQYF.

This clone was found once. This rearrangement joins TRBV5-4 to TRBJ1-3, with 8 bases aligning to TRBD1. CDR1 and CDR2 (germline): SGHNT, YYREEE (reference sequence). This CDR3 is 13 amino acids long. V was pared by 6 bases and J by 10 bases, with 9 bases of the junction left unmatched. As DNA, the CDR3 is TGTGCCAGCACCCCGGACAGGGAAGGAACCATATATTTT. It translates to CASTPDREGTIYF. Complete variable domain (other parts from reference TRBV5-4 and TRBJ1-3): ETGVTQSPTHLIKTRGQQVTLRCSSQSGHNTVSWYQQALGQGPQFIFQYYREEENGRGNFPPRFSGLQFPNYSSELNVNALELDDSALYLCASTPDREGTIYFGEGSWLTVV.

This clone was seen only once. The genes are TRBV27 and TRBJ2-3; either TRBD1 or TRBD2 may supply D (5 bases each). Deletions cut 0 bases from V and 3 bases from J, with 7 bases between. Germline V gene lookup returns CDR1 MNHEY and CDR2 SMNVEV (reference sequence). The CDR3 is 14 residues long. The CDR3 nucleotides read TGTGCCAGCAGTTTATCTTGGGGGACAGATACGCAGTATTTT. Protein: CASSLSWGTDTQYF.

Only one count was recorded for this clone. This chain connects TRBV6-5 to TRBJ1-2; no clear D gene. V shed 3 bases and J shed 5 bases, with 16 bases lying between them. In germline, CDR1 is MNHEY, CDR2 SVGAGI. CDR3 size: 15 residues. CDR3 in amino acids: CASSYSFQFPYGYTF. The DNA of the CDR3 is TGTGCCAGCAGTTATTCTTTCCAGTTTCCTTATGGCTACACCTTC.

The chain couples TRBV7-2 to TRBJ1-2, with D possibly matching TRBD1 (6 bases). Germline V gene lookup returns CDR1 SGHTA and CDR2 FQGNSA. The V end was cut by 5 bases, the J end by 4 bases, with 20 bases between. The CDR3 sequence is 16 residues long. CDR3 DNA: TGTGCCAGCAGCCCCCAAACCGGGGGGGCCACCTATGGCTACACCTTC. This encodes CASSPQTGGATYGYTF.

The gene calls are TRBV21-1 and TRBJ2-3; the table gives TRBD2 as D, unverified against the DNA. TRBV21-1 is recorded as a pseudogene. This CDR3 has 16 amino acids. CDR3 DNA: TGTGCCAGCAGCAAAGTGTCTAGCGGGACCCACCATACGCAGTATTTT. It is translated as CASSKVSSGTHHTQYF.

The table lists this clone with a count of one. The J gene is TRBJ2-1, the V gene TRBV27; 13 bases fit TRBD2. The ends lost 5 bases at V and 13 bases at J; junction bases unmatched: 5. This CDR3 contains 13 residues. From germline, CDR1 is MNHEY and CDR2 SMNVEV (reference sequence). CDR3 coding DNA: TGTGCCAGCAGTCCTGGACTAGCGGGAGTCCAGTTCTTC. This gives the protein CASSPGLAGVQFF.

The chain employs TRBV19 and TRBJ1-1, with 8 positions matching TRBD1. Per germline, CDR1 LNHDA and CDR2 SQIVND (reference sequence). The CDR3 runs to 16 residues. V lost 2 bases, J lost 5 bases, and 10 bases stayed unmatched. For the CDR3, the DNA is TGTGCCAGTAGTATAAGGGGGACCAGGGGGCCAACTGAAGCTTTCTTT. Amino acids: CASSIRGTRGPTEAFF.

The chain links TRBV4-3 to TRBJ2-1; 10 nucleotides line up with TRBD2. The CDR3 covers 15 residues. Germline CDR1 is LGHNA and CDR2 is YSLEER. The trim removed 6 bases at V and 6 bases at J, leaving 8 bases unmatched. The CDR3 DNA reads as TGCGCCAGCAGAACCACTAGCGGGATAACCAATGAGCAGTTCTTC. Protein sequence: CASRTTSGITNEQFF.

The V gene is TRBV6-4, the J gene TRBJ2-1, with 10 bases fitting TRBD1. This CDR3 is 12 amino acids long. CDR1 and CDR2 (germline): MRHNA, SNTAGT. The V segment lost 7 bases and the J segment 7 bases; nucleotides outside the gene matches: 1. The CDR3: CASTGQGNEQFF. The CDR3 DNA follows: TGTGCCAGCACGGGACAGGGGAATGAGCAGTTCTTC.

Here the CDR3 reads CASPGPKSSYNEQFF. The CDR3 nucleotides are TGTGCCAGCCCGGGACCCAAGAGCTCCTACAATGAGCAGTTCTTC. The rearrangement joins TRBV28 to TRBJ2-1; D is tentatively TRBD1 or TRBD2 (5 bases each). The V and J ends lost 8 bases and 0 bases respectively, with 14 bases between them. There are 15 residues in the CDR3. Germline V lookup: CDR1 MDHEN, CDR2 SYDVKM. Full variable domain (remainder filled in from reference TRBV28 and TRBJ2-1): DVKVTQSSRYLVKRTGEKVFLECVQDMDHENMFWYRQDPGLGLRLIYFSYDVKMKEKGDIPEGYSVSREKKERFSLILESASTNQTSMYLCASPGPKSSYNEQFFGPGTRLTVL.

This chain connects TRBV5-1 to TRBJ2-5; 9 bases agree with TRBD2. The J call may not be correct, given that the DNA end is closer to TRBJ2-7. In germline, CDR1 is SGHRS, CDR2 YFSETQ. The CDR3 spans 15 residues. CDR3 residues: CASSPTSGRAYEQYF. DNA of the CDR3: TGCGCCAGCAGCCCAACTAGCGGGCGGGCCTACGAGCAGTACTTC.

In nucleotides, the CDR3 is TGTGCCAGCACCACCAGATCAACTAATGAAAAACTGTTTTTT. It yields the protein CASTTRSTNEKLFF. The rearrangement links TRBV27 to TRBJ1-4; D is undetermined. The V gene's germline CDR1 is MNHEY and CDR2 SMNVEV (reference sequence). The CDR3 is 14 amino acids. V gave up 7 bases and J gave up 0 bases, with 9 bases separating them.

The chain employs TRBV19 and TRBJ2-1; D not certain. V lost 6 bases and J 10 bases, leaving 19 bases between the germline ends. Germline-derived CDR1 and CDR2 are LNHDA and SQIVND (reference sequence). This CDR3 contains 14 residues. The CDR3 sequence: CASSTDSVDKEQFF. In DNA form, the CDR3 reads TGTGCCAGTAGCACCGACTCCGTGGATAAGGAGCAGTTCTTC.

This chain connects TRBV7-2 to TRBJ2-7, with TRBD2 identical over 8 bases. V lost 5 bases, J lost 6 bases, and 12 bases stayed unmatched. From germline, CDR1 is SGHTA and CDR2 FQGNSA. The CDR3 consists of 15 residues. The CDR3 region is CASSRTGLGLFEQYF. The CDR3 DNA reads as TGTGCCAGCAGCCGAACGGGACTAGGACTTTTCGAGCAGTACTTC.

The chain joins TRBV30 to TRBJ1-5, with D unresolved. CDR1 GTSNPN and CDR2 SVGIG come from the germline V gene (reference sequence). The CDR3 spans 16 residues. V dropped 2 bases and J dropped 2 bases, with 16 bases sitting between them. Written as DNA, the CDR3 is TGTGCCTGGAGTCCGGGTTCATTGGGTGGCAATCAGCCCCAGCATTTT. Amino acid sequence: CAWSPGSLGGNQPQHF.

In this sample, this clone turned up a few times. The chain couples TRBV20-1 to TRBJ2-3; 7 bases match TRBD2. Germline V CDR1 and CDR2: DFQATT, SNEGSKA (reference sequence). V gave up 5 bases and J gave up 12 bases; unmatched junction bases: 5. This CDR3 has 10 residues. DNA for the CDR3: TGCAGTGCTGGCAGCGGGAAACAGTATTTT. Translated, it gives CSAGSGKQYF.

The chain uses TRBV7-9 and TRBJ1-1; 12 bases fit TRBD1. Trimming cost V 3 bases and J 5 bases; bases outside gene matches: 1. This CDR3 contains 14 residues. The germline gives CDR1 SEHNR, CDR2 FQNEAQ (reference sequence). As DNA, the CDR3 is TGTGCCAGCAGCTTGGGACAGGGGGCGACTGAAGCTTTCTTT. It codes for CASSLGQGATEAFF.